The 14 T cell receptor beta chains given below trace back to one sample, sequenced in a study of vaccination effects on CD4 cells after COVID-19. The ViraFEST assay expanded antigen-specific CD4+ T cells with viral peptide pools before sequencing. After roughly 10 days in culture, the CD4+ T cells were isolated. Vaccine administered to participants consisted of two doses of either BNT162b2 or mRNA-1273. Clones were sequenced by immunoSEQ multiplex PCR, and TCRdb holds only the in-frame ones, with some missing. The data show around 24,000 clones, 60% to 80% seen once. The antigens these receptors bind are not known. This specimen was CD4+ T cells from PBMCs cultured with HCoV-NL63 spike peptides, taken after COVID-19 vaccination. These TCRs come from a human donor who received a COVID-19 vaccine.

The chain has TRBV15 and TRBJ1-4; D unclear. The CDR3 extends over 18 amino acids. Trimming stripped 0 bases from V and 10 bases from J, with 24 bases between. Germline CDR1 is LNHNV and CDR2 is YYDKDF (reference sequence). CDR3 DNA sequence: TGTGCCACCAGCAGAGATCTCAGCAACTTACCTAAAGCAGGAAAACTGTTTTTT. Its protein product is CATSRDLSNLPKAGKLFF.

The rearrangement links TRBV5-1 to TRBJ1-1; D is unresolved. The CDR3 is 15 residues long. Germline V CDR1 and CDR2: SGHRS, YFSETQ. The germline V and J ends were trimmed by 4 bases and 0 bases, with 13 bases remaining between them. Here the CDR3 reads CASSPDAGVNTEAFF. Written as DNA, the CDR3 is TGCGCCAGCAGCCCGGATGCGGGCGTGAACACTGAAGCTTTCTTT.

The J gene is TRBJ1-3, the V gene TRBV3-1 (or the pseudogene TRBV3-2); D possibly corresponds to TRBD1 (5 bases). The V gene's germline CDR1 is LGHDT and CDR2 YNNKEL (reference sequence). V gave up 3 bases and J gave up 4 bases, with 7 bases separating them. This CDR3 comprises 13 residues. The CDR3 region has the DNA TGTGCCAGCAGCCAGGGGCTAGGAAACACCATATATTTT. Translating it yields CASSQGLGNTIYF.

This clone was seen more than once but under ten times. The chain combines TRBV11-2 with TRBJ1-4; D is uncertain. The CDR3 runs 13 residues. Germline V gene lookup returns CDR1 SGHAT and CDR2 FQNNGV. Trimming cost V 5 bases and J 8 bases, with 12 bases left between them. The CDR3 is CASSLTWEEKLFF. CDR3 bases: TGTGCCAGCAGCCTAACGTGGGAAGAAAAACTGTTTTTT.

This chain links TRBV30 with TRBJ1-4, with 8 positions matching TRBD1. This CDR3 region has 12 residues. Germline CDR1 reads GTSNPN; CDR2 reads SVGIG (reference sequence). The J segment lost 8 bases and the V segment lost 7 bases, leaving 6 bases of the junction unmatched. CDR3 loop: CASDRAGEKLFF. In DNA, the CDR3 is TGTGCCTCGGACAGGGCGGGAGAAAAACTGTTTTTT.

V gene TRBV6-5 combines with J gene TRBJ2-5; the D gene could be TRBD1 or TRBD2 (5 bases each). V gave up 6 bases and J gave up 0 bases, with 8 bases separating them. Germline V lookup: CDR1 MNHEY, CDR2 SVGAGI. The CDR3 runs to 13 residues. CDR3 in amino acids: CASRGRDQETQYF. In nucleotides, the CDR3 is TGTGCCAGCAGGGGGCGGGACCAAGAGACCCAGTACTTC.

V usage is TRBV5-1 and J usage is TRBJ2-1; the D gene is possibly TRBD1 (9 bases). CDR1 is SGHRS and CDR2 is YFSETQ in the germline V gene. This CDR3 region has 15 residues. V lost 9 bases to trimming and J lost 5 bases, with 21 bases between them. The CDR3 spells CATHPGGTGNNEQFF. The CDR3 region has the DNA TGCGCCACCCACCCGGGGGGGACAGGGAACAATGAGCAGTTCTTC.

This chain connects TRBV30 to TRBJ1-4, with TRBD1 as a possible D gene (6 bases). The germline V gene has CDR1 GTSNPN and CDR2 SVGIG (reference sequence). The germline V and J ends were trimmed by 3 bases and 5 bases, with 13 bases remaining between them. This CDR3 has 14 residues. Here the CDR3 DNA reads TGTGCCTGGAGGCCGGGACATCTGAATGAAAAACTGTTTTTT. Encoded protein: CAWRPGHLNEKLFF.

V gene TRBV19 combines with J gene TRBJ2-6; D not certain. V lost 10 bases and J 0 bases, leaving 10 bases between the germline ends. Germline CDR1 and CDR2: LNHDA and SQIVND (reference sequence). The CDR3 has 14 residues. The CDR3 reads CATGASSGANVLTF. Here the CDR3 DNA reads TGTGCCACCGGTGCCTCCTCTGGGGCCAACGTCCTGACTTTC.

V usage is TRBV10-3 and J usage is TRBJ1-4; 7 bases align to TRBD1. The V and J ends lost 8 bases and 3 bases, in that order; junction bases with no gene match: 9. The CDR3 covers 15 residues. The germline gives CDR1 ENHRY, CDR2 SYGVKD. The CDR3 loop reads CAIHLGGQANEKLFF. The CDR3 DNA reads TGTGCCATCCACCTAGGCGGACAGGCTAATGAAAAACTGTTTTTT.

This clone appeared a single time. The chain joins TRBV7-9 to TRBJ2-2; 15 bases fit TRBD2. After removal of 1 base from V and 7 bases from J, the junction contained 4 bases not matched to a gene. This CDR3 has 17 residues. The germline V gene encodes CDR1 SEHNR and CDR2 FQNEAQ (reference sequence). The CDR3 nucleotides read TGTGCCAGCAGCTTAGGCCTGGGACTAGCGGGAGGCGGGGAGCTGTTTTTT. It codes for CASSLGLGLAGGGELFF.

The V gene is TRBV7-9, the J gene TRBJ1-4; 9 nucleotides match TRBD1. V was clipped by 5 bases and J by 4 bases; unmatched bases: 8. This CDR3 spans 16 amino acids. In germline, CDR1 is SEHNR, CDR2 FQNEAQ (reference sequence). Here the CDR3 reads CASSAGTGFRNEKLFF. Written as DNA, the CDR3 is TGTGCCAGCAGCGCCGGGACAGGGTTTCGTAATGAAAAACTGTTTTTT.

The chain carries TRBV7-2 and TRBJ1-1, with D hard to call. This CDR3 spans 12 amino acids. Germline V gives CDR1 SGHTA, CDR2 FQGNSA. Trimming took 3 bases from V and 0 from J, leaving 2 bases between them. The CDR3 sequence: CASSFMNTEAFF. As DNA, the CDR3 is TGTGCCAGCAGCTTTATGAACACTGAAGCTTTCTTT.

The chain combines TRBV27 with TRBJ2-6; TRBD2 might be the D (5 bases). Germline V lookup: CDR1 MNHEY, CDR2 SMNVEV (reference sequence). Trimming removed 2 bases from V and 0 bases from J, with 17 bases in between. This CDR3 is built from 19 residues. The CDR3 nucleotides are TGTGCCAGCAGTTTACAGGTGGCTTTGCGGGCCTCTGGGGCCAACGTCCTGACTTTC. This sequence encodes CASSLQVALRASGANVLTF.